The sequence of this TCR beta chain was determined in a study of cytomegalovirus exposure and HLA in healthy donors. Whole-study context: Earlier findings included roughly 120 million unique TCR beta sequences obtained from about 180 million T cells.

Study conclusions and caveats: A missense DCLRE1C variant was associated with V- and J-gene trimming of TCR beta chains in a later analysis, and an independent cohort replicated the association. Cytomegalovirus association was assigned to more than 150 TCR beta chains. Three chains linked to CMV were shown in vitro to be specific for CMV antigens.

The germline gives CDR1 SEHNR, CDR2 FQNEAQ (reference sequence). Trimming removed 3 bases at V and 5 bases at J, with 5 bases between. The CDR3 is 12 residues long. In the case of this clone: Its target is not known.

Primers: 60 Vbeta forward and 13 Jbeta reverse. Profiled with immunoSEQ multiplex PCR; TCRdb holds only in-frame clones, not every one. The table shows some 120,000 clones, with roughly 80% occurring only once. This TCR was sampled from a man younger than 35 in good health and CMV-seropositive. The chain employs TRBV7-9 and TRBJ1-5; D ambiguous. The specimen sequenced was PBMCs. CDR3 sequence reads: CASSFSDQPQHF. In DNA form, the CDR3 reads TGTGCCAGCAGCTTTTCTGATCAGCCCCAGCATTTT. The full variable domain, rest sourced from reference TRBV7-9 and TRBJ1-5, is DTGVSQNPRHKITKRGQNVTFRCDPISEHNRLYWYRQTLGQGPEFLTYFQNEAQLEKSRLLSDRFSAERPKGSFSTLEIQRTEQGDSAMYLCASSFSDQPQHFGDGTRLSIL.